A selection of T cell receptor beta chains follows, all from one sample in a study of PD-1 blockade in classical Hodgkin lymphoma. Repertoires were generated with immunoSEQ multiplex PCR, while TCRdb's copy carries only in-frame clones and drops some. This sample has some 39,000 clones, with around nine tenths found just once. Sequenced material: peripheral blood mononuclear cells (PBMCs), taken at baseline. The receptors stem from a human donor with classical Hodgkin lymphoma. CDR3s include the opening cysteine and the closing phenylalanine or tryptophan. The D gene is left open where the match is weak. Clone size, where shown, is once, few, many, or a class for clones that have expanded.

.	.	TRBV6-4	TRBJ2-7	CASSDLGSMPEQYF	TGTGCCAGCAGTGACCTCGGGAGTATGCCCGAGCAGTACTTC
.	.	TRBV18	TRBJ2-7	CASSPTGGEQYF	TGTGCCAGCTCTCCGACAGGCGGCGAGCAGTACTTC
TRBD2	.	TRBV6-6	TRBJ2-7	CASSYRTSQLGEQYF	TGTGCCAGCAGTTACAGGACTAGCCAGTTGGGCGAGCAGTACTTC
.	.	TRBV4-1	TRBJ1-5	CASSQDRNSNQPQHF	TGCGCCAGCAGCCAAGACAGGAATAGCAATCAGCCCCAGCATTTT
.	medium-sized	TRBV28	TRBJ1-1	CASSLGRRGEAFF	TGTGCCAGCAGTTTAGGTCGCCGTGGTGAAGCTTTCTTT
.	.	TRBV18	TRBJ2-1	CASSPVAGSSYNEQFF	TGTGCCAGCTCACCAGTCGCAGGCAGCTCCTACAATGAGCAGTTCTTC
.	.	TRBV19	TRBJ1-5	CASSMWDFNQPQHF	TGTGCCAGTAGTATGTGGGACTTCAATCAGCCCCAGCATTTT
.	.	TRBV7-9	TRBJ1-2	CASSFLVDLTNYGYTF	TGTGCCAGCAGCTTTCTGGTGGACCTAACTAACTATGGCTACACCTTC
.	.	TRBV7-2	TRBJ1-4	CASSLVQGNEKLFF	TGTGCCAGCAGCTTAGTTCAGGGGAATGAAAAACTGTTTTTT
TRBD1	.	TRBV5-1	TRBJ2-7	CASSWTGGYSYEQYF	TGCGCCAGCAGCTGGACAGGGGGATACTCCTACGAGCAGTACTTC
TRBD1	.	TRBV14	TRBJ2-7	CASSLQTGRVREQYF	TGTGCCAGCAGCCTTCAGACAGGGAGAGTGCGCGAGCAGTACTTC
.	.	TRBV19	TRBJ1-3	CASSIGLGEGAGNTIYF	TGTGCCAGTAGTATAGGGCTCGGGGAAGGCGCTGGAAACACCATATATTTT
.	.	TRBV28	TRBJ2-3	CASSFLGLNTDTQYF	TGTGCCAGCAGTTTTCTGGGACTTAACACAGATACGCAGTATTTT
.	.	TRBV10-1	TRBJ1-1	CASSGGQKNTEAFF	TGCGCCAGCAGTGGTGGACAGAAGAACACTGAAGCTTTCTTT
TRBD1	.	TRBV7-2	TRBJ2-7	CASSPPDRAYEQYF	TGTGCCAGCAGTCCACCTGACAGGGCCTACGAGCAGTACTTC
TRBD2	.	TRBV28	TRBJ2-3	CASSFSTSGGPSSTDTQYF	TGTGCCAGCAGTTTTTCAACTAGCGGGGGGCCCTCTAGCACAGATACGCAGTATTTT
.	.	TRBV6-5	TRBJ2-5	CASSYSNARDQETQYF	TGTGCCAGCAGTTACTCGAATGCCAGGGACCAAGAGACCCAGTACTTC
TRBD1	.	TRBV27	TRBJ2-3	CASSSRDRSPSGTDTQYF	TGTGCCAGCAGTTCCCGGGACAGGAGTCCCTCCGGCACAGATACGCAGTATTTT
.	.	TRBV4-3	TRBJ1-3	CASSQGPISGNTIYF	TGCGCCAGCAGCCAGGGCCCTATCTCTGGAAACACCATATATTTT
.	.	TRBV7-2	TRBJ2-2	CASSLQGVRSTGELFF	TGTGCCAGCAGCTTACAAGGGGTCCGAAGCACCGGGGAGCTGTTTTTT
TRBD1	.	TRBV5-1	TRBJ1-2	CASSSPLQGNYGYTF	TGCGCCAGCAGCTCCCCCCTACAGGGGAACTATGGCTACACCTTC
TRBD2	.	TRBV19	TRBJ2-5	CASSIIPSGRGRVETQYF	TGTGCCAGTAGTATTATCCCTAGCGGGAGGGGTCGCGTAGAGACCCAGTACTTC
.	.	TRBV4-1	TRBJ2-3	CASSQELAADTQYF	TGCGCCAGCAGCCAAGAGCTAGCCGCAGATACGCAGTATTTT
.	few	TRBV7-9	TRBJ2-2	CASSLAPGLGTGELFF	TGTGCCAGCAGCTTAGCGCCGGGTTTGGGAACCGGGGAGCTGTTTTTT
TRBD1	.	TRBV19	TRBJ2-5	CASSIGDRDKETQYF	TGTGCCAGTAGTATAGGGGACAGGGACAAAGAGACCCAGTACTTC
TRBD2	.	TRBV18	TRBJ2-7	CASSPTGLAGAGEQYF	TGTGCCAGCTCACCAACGGGACTAGCGGGAGCTGGCGAGCAGTACTTC
.	.	TRBV7-9	TRBJ2-5	CASSSGREETQYF	TGTGCCAGCAGCTCGGGACGCGAAGAGACCCAGTACTTC
TRBD2	.	TRBV2	TRBJ2-7	CASLSSGAYEQYF	TGTGCCAGCCTCTCTAGCGGGGCCTACGAGCAGTACTTC